These 27 T cell receptor beta chains originate from one sample sequenced in a study of T cells expressing NK-cell markers. TCRdb re-analyzed the 5' RACE reads; it lists each CDR3 protein once, without DNA. The data show about 110,000 distinct CDR3 sequences, and the top ten clones hold less than 20%. Sequenced input: blood T cells: a sorted CD56 or NKG2C T cell subset, CD4+ or CD8+ T cells, or bulk PBMC T cells (not recorded which). These receptors all stem from a woman aged 18 to 75 in good health.

The chain combines TRBV5-4 with TRBJ2-3; checking the TCRdb D call of TRBD1 is not possible without DNA. The germline V gene has CDR1 SGHNT and CDR2 YYREEE (reference sequence). This CDR3 comprises 14 residues. The CDR3 sequence: CASSGDRAGDTQYF.

CDR3 sequence reads: CAWSDGGWGQPQHF. The chain recombines TRBV30 with TRBJ1-5; TCRdb gives TRBD1 as the D gene, but with no DNA this cannot be confirmed. The V gene's germline CDR1 is GTSNPN and CDR2 SVGIG (reference sequence). CDR3 length: 14 residues.

CDR3 in amino acids: CASSPMNTGELFF. This rearrangement joins TRBV7-8 to TRBJ2-2. The CDR3 consists of 13 residues. CDR1 and CDR2 (germline): SGHVS, FQNEAQ.

The chain uses TRBV19 and TRBJ2-3; without DNA, the TCRdb call of TRBD2 cannot be checked. CDR3 size: 16 residues. The germline gives CDR1 LNHDA, CDR2 SQIVND (reference sequence). The CDR3: CASRYGTRSPPDTQYF.

The V and J genes are TRBV27 and TRBJ2-7; the D gene TCRdb calls, TRBD2, cannot be checked with no DNA. CDR1 MNHEY and CDR2 SMNVEV come from the germline V gene (reference sequence). The CDR3 has 14 amino acids. The CDR3 loop reads CASSWASAAYEQYF.

This chain's CDR3 is CASGSNLYYGYTF. The chain is built from TRBV12-5 and TRBJ1-2. Germline CDR1 is LGHNT and CDR2 is FRNRAP. The CDR3 length is 13 residues. The full variable domain, rest sourced from reference TRBV12-5 and TRBJ1-2, is DARVTQTPRHKVTEMGQEVTMRCQPILGHNTVFWYRQTMMQGLELLAYFRNRAPLDDSGMPKDRFSAEMPDATLATLKIQPSEPRDSAVYFCASGSNLYYGYTFGSGTRLTVV.

The V call is TRBV20-1, the J call TRBJ1-5; TCRdb outputs TRBD1, but without DNA this stays unchecked. Germline loops: CDR1 DFQATT, CDR2 SNEGSKA (reference sequence). This CDR3 is 14 amino acids long. This chain's CDR3 is CSARGTGEGQPQHF.

The chain is built from TRBV12-3 or TRBV12-4 and TRBJ2-1; the TCRdb D gene call, TRBD1, has no DNA to confirm it. CDR3 length equals 15 residues. The CDR3 sequence is CASTTPGPGGNEQFF.

The chain carries TRBV7-9 and TRBJ2-1; lacking DNA, the TRBD2 call made by TCRdb goes unchecked. The CDR3 length is 15 residues. Germline-derived CDR1 and CDR2 are SEHNR and FQNEAQ (reference sequence). The CDR3 reads CASSSGTTSYNEQFF. Full variable domain (outside the CDR3, taken from reference TRBV7-9 and TRBJ2-1): DTGVSQNPRHKITKRGQNVTFRCDPISEHNRLYWYRQTLGQGPEFLTYFQNEAQLEKSRLLSDRFSAERPKGSFSTLEIQRTEQGDSAMYLCASSSGTTSYNEQFFGPGTRLTVL.

The chain joins TRBV20-1 to TRBJ2-7; TCRdb gives TRBD1 as the D gene, but with no DNA this cannot be confirmed. Germline assignment: CDR1 DFQATT and CDR2 SNEGSKA (reference sequence). The CDR3 has 14 residues. CDR3 amino acids: CSAREPGQPREQYF.

This chain links TRBV5-5 with TRBJ2-1; TCRdb returns TRBD2, unconfirmable since there is no DNA. The CDR3 extends over 15 amino acids. Per the germline V gene, CDR1 is SGHKS and CDR2 is YYEKEE (reference sequence). CDR3 protein: CASSLGTSGNNEQFF.

The J gene is TRBJ2-1, the V gene TRBV20-1; no DNA is available, so the TRBD1 call from TCRdb remains unchecked. Germline-derived CDR1 and CDR2 are DFQATT and SNEGSKA (reference sequence). The length of the CDR3 is 15 residues. CDR3 amino acids: CSARDLPFGGNEQFF.

The chain couples TRBV15 to TRBJ1-1; TCRdb lists TRBD1, though no DNA is available to test this call. Germline assignment: CDR1 LNHNV and CDR2 YYDKDF (reference sequence). The CDR3 is made up of 13 amino acids. The CDR3 protein is CATSRGNRDFAFF.

This chain links TRBV12-3 or TRBV12-4 with TRBJ2-7; TCRdb designates TRBD1, a call that cannot be tested without DNA. This CDR3 contains 13 residues. CDR3 in amino acids: CASSRTGPYEQYF.

The chain couples TRBV9 to TRBJ2-1. The germline gives CDR1 SGDLS, CDR2 YYNGEE. The CDR3 extends over 16 amino acids. The CDR3 reads CASSYGRGDSYNEQFF.

The chain combines TRBV7-3 with TRBJ1-1. Germline V gene data show CDR1 as SGHTA and CDR2 as FQGTGA. The CDR3 is 13 residues long. The CDR3 is CASSLTGNPEAFF.

V usage is TRBV4-1 and J usage is TRBJ2-1; the D gene TCRdb calls, TRBD2, cannot be checked with no DNA. CDR1 is MGHRA, CDR2 YSYEKL, per germline. The CDR3 is made up of 16 amino acids. The chain's CDR3 is CASSQGGLAGVDEQFF.

The J gene is TRBJ2-4, the V gene TRBV29-1; the D call of TRBD2 rests on TCRdb alone, since no DNA is present to check it. There are 14 residues in the CDR3. The V gene's germline CDR1 is SQVTM and CDR2 ANQGSEA. This chain's CDR3 is CSVFGSGSGSIQYF. Filled out from reference TRBV29-1 and TRBJ2-4, the complete variable domain reads SAVISQKPSRDICQRGTSLTIQCQVDSQVTMMFWYRQQPGQSLTLIATANQGSEATYESGFVIDKFPISRPNLTFSTLTVSNMSPEDSSIYLCSVFGSGSGSIQYFGAGTRLSVL.

V and J are TRBV6-1 and TRBJ2-7. This CDR3 has 14 residues. Germline-derived CDR1 and CDR2 are MNHNS and SASEGT. The CDR3 spells CASSEEAGPYEQYF.

The rearrangement links TRBV5-1 to TRBJ2-7. Germline V gene sequence: CDR1 SGHRS, CDR2 YFSETQ. This CDR3 has 16 residues. This CDR3 is CASSLGGGSTRYEQYF.

The chain employs TRBV2 and TRBJ2-7; TCRdb lists TRBD1, though no DNA is available to test this call. The CDR3 loop spans 11 amino acids. CDR1 and CDR2 (germline): SNHLY, FYNNEI. The CDR3 is CASSAGYEQYF.

The chain combines TRBV20-1 with TRBJ1-2. The CDR3 consists of 12 residues. The V gene's germline CDR1 is DFQATT and CDR2 SNEGSKA (reference sequence). The CDR3 protein is CSARTEAGGYTF.

This chain links TRBV7-9 with TRBJ2-2. This CDR3 region has 14 residues. Per the germline V gene, CDR1 is SEHNR and CDR2 is FQNEAQ (reference sequence). CDR3 residues: CASDSKIGPGELFF. Combining the CDR3 with reference TRBV7-9 and TRBJ2-2 gives the whole variable domain DTGVSQNPRHKITKRGQNVTFRCDPISEHNRLYWYRQTLGQGPEFLTYFQNEAQLEKSRLLSDRFSAERPKGSFSTLEIQRTEQGDSAMYLCASDSKIGPGELFFGEGSRLTVL.

V usage is TRBV28 and J usage is TRBJ2-7; TCRdb names TRBD2, which stays unverified in the absence of DNA. The germline V gene has CDR1 MDHEN and CDR2 SYDVKM. The CDR3 runs to 13 residues. CDR3 sequence: CASGWTSGYEQYF.

V and J are TRBV9 and TRBJ2-1; the D gene TCRdb calls, TRBD2, cannot be checked with no DNA. The germline V gene encodes CDR1 SGDLS and CDR2 YYNGEE. The length of the CDR3 is 16 residues. This chain's CDR3 is CASSAQDPGLANEQFF.

The rearrangement joins TRBV4-3 to TRBJ2-5; TCRdb indicates TRBD1, and absent DNA this call remains unverified. The CDR3 spans 15 residues. Germline V gene data show CDR1 as LGHNA and CDR2 as YSLEER. The CDR3 spells CASSQGWAGQETQYF.

V and J are TRBV4-3 and TRBJ1-5; TCRdb gives TRBD1 as the D gene, but with no DNA this cannot be confirmed. The CDR3 runs to 16 residues. Per the germline V gene, CDR1 is LGHNA and CDR2 is YSLEER. This chain's CDR3 is CASSQDSGLGNQPQHF.